The 20 T cell receptor beta chains below were found in one sample sequenced in a study of cytotoxic CD8 clonotypes in ibrutinib-treated CLL. Using immunoSEQ multiplex PCR, the repertoire was profiled, and TCRdb retains in-frame clones only, with some absent. Of more than 55,000 clones in the sample, more than 70% were seen once. Sequenced material: PBMCs, taken after 12 months of ibrutinib treatment. The source is a human donor with chronic lymphocytic leukemia.

A remark on this clone: The sample has other DNA sequences that encode this CDR3 too. The V gene is TRBV4-3, the J gene TRBJ2-7; 12 positions agree with TRBD2. Looked up from germline, CDR1 is LGHNA and CDR2 is YSLEER. The CDR3 length is 15 residues. Trimming at V came to 1 base and at J to 2 bases, leaving 0 bases not matched to a gene. CDR3 loop: CASSQGLAGAYEQYF. CDR3 bases: TGCGCCAGCAGCCAAGGACTAGCGGGAGCCTACGAGCAGTACTTC.

The chain combines TRBV7-3 with TRBJ1-5, with D tentatively TRBD1 (5 bases). Trimming stripped 4 bases from V and 3 bases from J, with 31 bases between. The length of the CDR3 is 21 residues. Germline-derived CDR1 and CDR2 are SGHTA and FQGTGA. CDR3 bases: TGTGCCAGCAGCTCCGGGATGCAACCGGCCGGGTCCGGGGGAAACAATCAGCCCCAGCATTTT. It translates to CASSSGMQPAGSGGNNQPQHF.

The chain carries TRBV10-1 and TRBJ2-5; D not certain. From germline, CDR1 is WNHNN and CDR2 SYGVQD (reference sequence). The CDR3 extends over 13 amino acids. V lost 4 bases, J lost 5 bases, and 11 bases lay in between. CDR3 nucleotides: TGCGCCAGCAGTGTTGGTGTTCTTGAGACCCAGTACTTC. It yields the protein CASSVGVLETQYF.

V gene TRBV6-1 combines with J gene TRBJ2-3; 9 positions match TRBD2. Germline-derived CDR1 and CDR2 are MNHNS and SASEGT. The CDR3 covers 13 residues. V lost 6 bases, J lost 9 bases, and 7 bases stayed unmatched. DNA of the CDR3: TGTGCCAGCAGGGCCGACCTAGCGGGAACGCAGTATTTT. It is translated as CASRADLAGTQYF.

This clone was observed many times. The chain couples TRBV2 to TRBJ1-1, with TRBD1 as a possible D gene (5 bases). The V and J ends lost 4 bases and 5 bases respectively, with 14 bases between them. The CDR3 covers 14 residues. Germline V gene lookup returns CDR1 SNHLY and CDR2 FYNNEI. CDR3 loop: CASSVGGVGTEAFF. In DNA, the CDR3 is TGTGCCAGCAGTGTGGGAGGGGTCGGGACTGAAGCTTTCTTT. The whole variable domain, remainder taken from reference TRBV2 and TRBJ1-1, is EPEVTQTPSHQVTQMGQEVILRCVPISNHLYFYWYRQILGQKVEFLVSFYNNEISEKSEIFDDQFSVERPDGSNFTLKIRSTKLEDSAMYFCASSVGGVGTEAFFGQGTRLTVV.

This chain joins TRBV5-1 and TRBJ1-2; D is unclear. The germline V and J ends were trimmed by 0 bases and 0 bases, with 9 bases remaining between them. Germline assignment: CDR1 SGHRS and CDR2 YFSETQ. CDR3 length: 15 residues. The CDR3 is CASSLEDAANYGYTF. The CDR3, as DNA: TGCGCCAGCAGCTTGGAAGATGCAGCTAACTATGGCTACACCTTC.

The chain combines TRBV5-1 with TRBJ1-4; D call uncertain. In germline, CDR1 is SGHRS, CDR2 YFSETQ. Between the trimmed V and J ends, which lost 3 bases and 0 bases, there was a span of 9 bases. The length of the CDR3 is 15 residues. CDR3 in DNA: TGCGCCAGCAGCTCCGATTTAGCAACTAATGAAAAACTGTTTTTT. Translated: CASSSDLATNEKLFF.

This clone appeared a single time. The V call is TRBV6-5, the J call TRBJ2-2, with D possibly TRBD1 on 6 matching bases. Deletions cut 0 bases from V and 6 bases from J, with 8 bases between. The CDR3 runs 14 residues. Germline V gives CDR1 MNHEY, CDR2 SVGAGI. The CDR3 loop reads CASSYSKGAGELFF. As DNA, the CDR3 is TGTGCCAGCAGTTACTCGAAGGGGGCCGGGGAGCTGTTTTTT.

This rearrangement joins TRBV5-4 to TRBJ1-2, with TRBD1 matching 9 bases. The CDR3 runs to 15 residues. CDR1 and CDR2 from the germline V gene are SGHNT and YYREEE (reference sequence). J was trimmed by 4 bases and V by 5 bases; bases with no gene match: 9. CDR3 nucleotide sequence: TGTGCCAGCAGGTGGGGGACAGGGCTTAGCTATGGCTACACCTTC. Its protein product is CASRWGTGLSYGYTF. Complete variable domain (other parts from reference TRBV5-4 and TRBJ1-2): ETGVTQSPTHLIKTRGQQVTLRCSSQSGHNTVSWYQQALGQGPQFIFQYYREEENGRGNFPPRFSGLQFPNYSSELNVNALELDDSALYLCASRWGTGLSYGYTFGSGTRLTVV.

CDR3 in amino acids: CASSLPTGGRGGAFF. The CDR3 DNA is TGTGCCAGCAGTTTACCAACAGGGGGCCGGGGGGGAGCTTTCTTT. The chain couples TRBV28 to TRBJ1-1; the match to TRBD1 covers 9 bases. In germline, CDR1 is MDHEN, CDR2 SYDVKM. The CDR3 spans 15 residues. The V gene end was trimmed by 2 bases and the J gene end by 10 bases; junction bases not matched to a gene: 11.

CDR3 bases: TGCAGTGGCGGATTGAACACTGAAGCTTTCTTT. Translated, it gives CSGGLNTEAFF. The V and J genes are TRBV20-1 and TRBJ1-1; D unresolved. The CDR3 consists of 11 residues. Germline values: CDR1 DFQATT, CDR2 SNEGSKA (reference sequence). V was clipped by 7 bases and J by 0 bases, with 6 bases between them.

This chain connects TRBV7-2 to TRBJ2-7; D unclear. This CDR3 is built from 12 residues. V was clipped by 3 bases and J by 5 bases, with 8 bases between them. Germline CDR1 reads SGHTA; CDR2 reads FQGNSA. The CDR3 reads CASSFLTNEQYF. The CDR3 DNA is TGTGCCAGCAGCTTCCTAACTAACGAGCAGTACTTC.

The chain has TRBV19 and TRBJ1-5; D call uncertain. Germline V CDR1 and CDR2: LNHDA, SQIVND (reference sequence). The CDR3 is 15 residues long. V lost 1 base, J lost 7 bases, and 14 bases lay in between. The CDR3 DNA follows: TGTGCCAGTAGTATAGTGGGTAGGGCCCGGCAGCCCCAGCATTTT. It encodes CASSIVGRARQPQHF.

The chain is built from TRBV10-2 and TRBJ2-7; possibly TRBD2 for D (5 bases). V was trimmed by 2 bases and J by 3 bases, leaving 11 bases between them. CDR1 and CDR2 (germline): WSHSY, SAAADI. This CDR3 has 14 amino acids. The CDR3 sequence: CASSERAGGYEQYF. Written as DNA, the CDR3 is TGCGCCAGCAGTGAGAGGGCGGGTGGCTACGAGCAGTACTTC.

In regard to this clone: Other nucleotide sequences in the sample specify the same CDR3. The chain combines TRBV11-2 with TRBJ1-5; D is unclear. The V gene's germline CDR1 is SGHAT and CDR2 FQNNGV. Deletions cut 0 bases from V and 5 bases from J, with 5 bases between. The CDR3 is made up of 13 amino acids. Here the CDR3 reads CASSLDGDQPQHF. The CDR3 bases are TGTGCCAGCAGCTTAGACGGCGATCAGCCCCAGCATTTT.

About this clone: The same CDR3 arises from other DNA sequences in this sample as well. This sequence joins TRBV15 and TRBJ2-7; 11 nucleotides agree with TRBD1. Germline loops: CDR1 LNHNV, CDR2 YYDKDF (reference sequence). V was clipped by 3 bases and J by 2 bases; unmatched bases: 0. The CDR3 sequence is 14 residues long. The CDR3 DNA reads as TGTGCCACCAGCAGGGACAGGGGGCCCTACGAGCAGTACTTC. The encoded protein is CATSRDRGPYEQYF.

This chain links TRBV5-1 with TRBJ2-3; D unclear. Trimming stripped 0 bases from V and 0 bases from J, with 8 bases between. Germline CDR1 is SGHRS and CDR2 is YFSETQ. This CDR3 comprises 15 residues. The DNA for the CDR3 is TGCGCCAGCAGCTTGGACATGGGAAGCACAGATACGCAGTATTTT. Its translation is CASSLDMGSTDTQYF.

The chain uses TRBV10-3 and TRBJ2-3; possible D gene TRBD1, 5 bases. The V gene lost 2 bases and the J gene lost 8 bases, with 8 bases spanning the gap. CDR1 and CDR2 (germline): ENHRY, SYGVKD. CDR3 size: 12 residues. CDR3 DNA sequence: TGTGCCATCAGTGAGGGGGCGAGTACGCAGTATTTT. Encoded protein: CAISEGASTQYF.

The chain employs TRBV28 and TRBJ1-2; tentatively, D is TRBD1 (6 bases). From germline, CDR1 is MDHEN and CDR2 SYDVKM. This CDR3 comprises 11 residues. Trimming removed 6 bases from V and 8 bases from J, with 10 bases in between. The CDR3 loop reads CASSDRIGYTF. In DNA, the CDR3 is TGTGCCAGCAGCGACAGGATAGGCTACACCTTC.

The chain couples TRBV5-1 to TRBJ2-3; perhaps TRBD2 as D (5 bases). The germline V and J ends were trimmed by 0 bases and 1 base, with 15 bases remaining between them. Per germline, CDR1 SGHRS and CDR2 YFSETQ. The CDR3 has 17 residues. CDR3 nucleotides: TGCGCCAGCAGCTTGGCCCGAGCTCCTAGCCGCACAGATACGCAGTATTTT. It translates to CASSLARAPSRTDTQYF.